This TCR beta chain originates from a study of beta chain features in type 1 diabetes (dated by TCRdb to about 2018). Regarding the complete study: No differences in mean age, gender distribution, total cell number or subset yield were found between patients and healthy donors. Regulatory and stem cell-like memory subsets were isolated from only 8 patients and 8 healthy donors, whereas naive and central memory subsets came from all 28 donors. A total of roughly 98,000,000 sorted cells were examined across all samples, and RNA yield correlated strongly with the number of cells per subset. The study compared the TCRB repertoires of sorted circulating CD4+ T cell subsets in recently diagnosed type 1 diabetes patients with those in matched healthy donors.

For this clone: This receptor's antigen is unknown. Base qualities are missing; no much larger clone stands one base away.

A single peripheral blood draw of about 116 mL on average was collected from each donor into heparinised tubes. A BD FACSAria II was used to sort naive, central memory, regulatory and stem cell-like memory CD4+ T cells with a panel that included CD45RO, CCR7, CD25, CD127, CD95 and CD27. Every sorted population had a purity above 95%. PBMCs were separated immediately by Lymphoprep density gradient centrifugation and were stained directly, without being cultured. To minimize batch effects, samples were stained and sorted in pairs, one healthy donor with one patient per experiment. Overall study outcomes, separate from this receptor: Fewer insertions and more nucleotide deletions at VDJ recombination sites were observed in patients with type 1 diabetes, implying thymic rearrangement abnormalities. Naive, central memory and regulatory TCRB repertoires appeared to be more alike among patients than among healthy donors. Sequencing cDNA rather than genomic DNA could over-represent highly expressing activated cells, although activation and CD3 levels did not differ between groups. Shorter templates might have been favored by PCR, but patient and control samples were amplified and corrected together, so both groups would have been affected equally by any skew. Only small numbers of individuals were included in the HLA sub-analyses, which left unresolved whether HLA type had any influence on TCRB rearrangement. Type 1 diabetes patients showed a moderate but significant shortening of TCRB CDR3 length in all four CD4+ subsets.

The High Capacity cDNA Reverse Transcription Kit was used to reverse transcribe all of the isolated RNA, meaning that expressed TCRB transcripts were what got sequenced. Deep immunoSEQ sequencing was applied to naive, central memory and regulatory T cell samples, giving an average of about 3.7 million total reads per sample. After sorted cells were lysed in RLT buffer, RNA was extracted with DNase-treated RNeasy Micro or Mini kits, with the choice depending on cell number. Each cell subset was processed on its own to prevent cross-contamination, while patient and healthy donor samples were processed together. The immunoSEQ multiplex PCR was used to amplify TCRB sequences from cDNA, generating 87-bp fragments that spanned the CDR3 region. The amplicons were sequenced using the Illumina HiSeq platform. The source study handled its data this way. Synthetic template baselines were used to correct PCR bias computationally, reads within Hamming distance 2 were collapsed together, and singletons that could not be merged were discarded. Reads were aligned to IMGT to assign V, D and J genes, CDR3 length, and insertions or deletions at six rearrangement sites. Within each subset, clonotype counts were normalized to sorted cell number, after which true diversity and Gini coefficients were computed with the tcR R package. Repertoire sharing was quantified using the overlap coefficient calculated on TCRB nucleotide sequences. As a proxy for the pre-selection repertoire, out-of-frame TCRB sequences from naive cells were analyzed. Imported from immuneACCESS, the table was reduced by TCRdb to in-frame sequences with V and J called. These copies leave out some clones; in studies compared against another copy, an unresolved V gene accounts for under half, and the cause of the remainder is not known. That table furnishes V, J and clone size, whereas the DNA furnished D and trimming. This sample gives 680,000 or so clones in total; 15% of them show up just once. Approximately 0.093% of the sample is held by the ten biggest clonotypes.

V is pared back by 3 bases and J by 2 bases, with 12 bases lying between the germline termini. CDR1 MGHRA and CDR2 YSYEKL were looked up in the germline V gene. The CDR3 runs 15 residues from the cysteine to the phenylalanine. The only DNA kept is the CDR3, 45 bases in frame from the first base. The sequence joins TRBV4-1 to TRBJ2-3; tentative D gene TRBD1, with 5 bases matching. This TCR was recovered from a man aged 18 to 35 in good health. The source material was naive CD4+ T cells from blood. The meaning of the sample's cell subset or site label: true naive CD4+ T cells. The DNA sequence follows: TGCGCCAGCAGCCAGGGGCCAGGGTCCACAGATACGCAGTATTTT. It translates as CASSQGPGSTDTQYF.